This TCR beta chain was identified in a study of Ad26.COV2.S vaccination and SARS-CoV-2 variants. Study background: Donor was assigned to the Ad26.COV2.S arm of trial COV1001. Once, or twice with 56 days between doses, Ad26.COV2.S was given intramuscularly. Study outcomes and limitations: After vaccination, reports described spike-specific CD8+ and CD4+ T cell responses as showing substantial breadth.

Of note for this clone: Its antigen is undetermined.

The germline gives CDR1 LNHDA, CDR2 SQIVND (reference sequence). V lost 7 bases to trimming and J lost 6 bases, with 15 bases between them. CDR3 length: 14 amino acids. Profiling relied on immunoSEQ multiplex PCR, and the TCRdb table lists in-frame clones only, not all of them. The profile covers around 500,000 clones, with nearly 90% appearing a single time and about 1.5% taken by the ten largest. Treatment reported: roughly 19 received Ad26.COV2.S at low or high dose, single or two shots; about five received placebo; per-sample allocation not given. Collection of samples fell on day 63 after the first vaccine or placebo injection. Aged 18-55 years, donor was enrolled in Boston in the early 2020s.

The TCR was taken from a person aged 18-60 years who received the Ad26.COV2.S COVID-19 vaccine or a placebo. The chain has TRBV19 and TRBJ2-2; no reliable D call. This specimen consisted of peripheral blood, obtained in a trial of Ad26.COV2.S vaccine versus placebo. The CDR3 protein is CASNPGPLAGELFF. The CDR3 DNA reads as TGTGCCAGTAACCCAGGACCTTTGGCCGGGGAGCTGTTTTTT.